This TCR beta chain emerged from a study of PD-L1 blockade in urothelial cancer. In the study overall: Patients arrived having already received 0 to 3 prior chemotherapy regimens. Per blood sample, T cells had a median of around 140,000.

The method was immunoSEQ multiplex PCR; TCRdb's version includes in-frame clones alone and lacks a portion of them. In the table there are 40,000 or so clones, 75% to 90% of which are singletons. The table lists this clone with a few counts. The V and J ends lost 1 base and 0 bases respectively, with 8 bases between them. Germline V gene lookup returns CDR1 SGHNT and CDR2 YYREEE (reference sequence). The CDR3 is 14 residues long. The time point denotes: peripheral blood 6 weeks after treatment start. The receptor was derived from a man aged 55-75 years with urothelial cancer. The sample here was PBMCs, taken around atezolizumab (anti-PD-L1) treatment. This sequence joins TRBV5-4 and TRBJ2-7, with a weak D call TRBD1 (5 bases). CDR3 region: CASSLQGSSYEQYF. The CDR3 nucleotides read TGTGCCAGCAGCTTGCAGGGATCCTCCTACGAGCAGTACTTC.